This T cell receptor (beta chain) appears in the sequencing data of a study of blood T cell repertoires in COVID-19. Study-level information: Samples taken during acute and convalescent COVID-19 were collected in the United States, Italy and Spain. The analysed material was cDNA or gDNA that came from T cells, B-cell-depleted T cells, or PBMCs.

Study processing details: How many nucleated cells were present was estimated from reference gene primer amplification. This table comes from immunoSEQ multiplex PCR, and its TCRdb copy is limited to in-frame clones, with some not included. That table furnishes V, J and clone size, whereas the DNA furnished D and trimming. This table has over 200,000 clones, roughly 87% appearing once. Germline-derived CDR1 and CDR2 are SQVTM and ANQGSEA. With V trimmed by 7 bases and J by 1 base, 5 bases remained unmatched. The CDR3 length is 13 residues. The TCR comes from a woman in her twenties or thirties with acute or convalescent COVID-19. The sequenced sample consisted of peripheral blood. The rearrangement links TRBV29-1 to TRBJ2-7; TRBD2 matches at 9 bases. The CDR3 sequence: CSAETSGSYEQYF. CDR3 nucleotides: TGCAGCGCCGAGACTAGCGGATCCTACGAGCAGTACTTC.